One sample yielded the 21 T cell receptor beta chains listed below, sequenced in a study of blood T cell repertoires in COVID-19. This table comes from immunoSEQ multiplex PCR, and its TCRdb copy is limited to in-frame clones, with some not included. In the table there are around 150,000 clones, 65% to 80% of which are singletons. Sequences were obtained from peripheral blood. These receptors all stem from a man in his fifties or sixties with acute or convalescent COVID-19.

V and J are TRBV9 and TRBJ2-7; 9 positions match TRBD1. The CDR3 sequence is 15 residues long. CDR1 and CDR2 (germline): SGDLS, YYNGEE. The trim removed 0 bases at V and 4 bases at J, leaving 5 bases unmatched. CDR3 protein: CASSVGGTGSYEQYF. As DNA, the CDR3 is TGTGCCAGCAGCGTAGGAGGGACAGGGTCGTACGAGCAGTACTTC.

V and J are TRBV5-1 and TRBJ1-1; D perhaps matches TRBD1 (5 bases). The CDR3 is 16 amino acids. V was shortened by 0 bases and J by 0 bases, with 12 bases between the two germline ends. CDR1 and CDR2 from the germline V gene are SGHRS and YFSETQ. The CDR3 DNA reads as TGCGCCAGCAGCTTGGAACCCAGGGCAATGAACACTGAAGCTTTCTTT. Its translation is CASSLEPRAMNTEAFF. The full variable domain, in which reference TRBV5-1 and TRBJ1-1 provide the parts outside the CDR3, is KAGVTQTPRYLIKTRGQQVTLSCSPISGHRSVSWYQQTPGQGLQFLFEYFSETQRNKGNFPGRFSGRQFSNSRSEMNVSTLELGDSALYLCASSLEPRAMNTEAFFGQGTRLTVV.

The rearrangement uses TRBV29-1 and TRBJ2-5, with D possibly being TRBD1 (7 bases). This CDR3 is built from 16 residues. V was shortened by 5 bases and J by 3 bases, with 22 bases between the two germline ends. The V gene's germline CDR1 is SQVTM and CDR2 ANQGSEA. Here the CDR3 reads CSVQGGRWEGEETQYF. Here the CDR3 DNA reads TGCAGCGTTCAGGGGGGCAGGTGGGAAGGGGAAGAGACCCAGTACTTC.

This sequence joins TRBV4-3 and TRBJ2-7; 8 positions agree with TRBD1. The J segment lost 5 bases and the V segment lost 1 base, leaving 10 bases of the junction unmatched. The V gene's germline CDR1 is LGHNA and CDR2 YSLEER. The CDR3 is made up of 16 amino acids. This chain's CDR3 is CASSQVFGQGRNEQYF. The CDR3 region has the DNA TGCGCCAGCAGCCAAGTTTTCGGACAGGGTCGGAACGAGCAGTACTTC.

V usage is TRBV19 and J usage is TRBJ2-6; 7 bases fit TRBD1. Germline trimming cut 7 bases from V and 2 bases from J; bases unmatched to any gene: 2. Looked up from germline, CDR1 is LNHDA and CDR2 is SQIVND (reference sequence). The CDR3 extends over 14 amino acids. CDR3 residues: CASKTGAGANVLTF. CDR3 DNA sequence: TGTGCCAGTAAAACAGGGGCTGGGGCCAACGTCCTGACTTTC.

The chain carries TRBV6-2 or TRBV6-3 and TRBJ1-6; the match to TRBD1 covers 8 bases. V was clipped by 0 bases and J by 13 bases; unmatched bases: 11. Germline V CDR1 and CDR2: MNHEY, SVGEGT. The CDR3 is 16 residues long. The DNA for the CDR3 is TGTGCCAGCAGTTACTCGAGTCTTACAGGGGGTTCCCCCCTCCACTTT. Its protein is CASSYSSLTGGSPLHF.

Written as DNA, the CDR3 is TGTGCCAGCAGTGAACTCACAGATACGCAGTATTTT. Translated, it gives CASSELTDTQYF. This sequence joins TRBV12-3 or TRBV12-4 and TRBJ2-3; no definite D call. Trimming stripped 5 bases from V and 2 bases from J, with 5 bases between. CDR3 length: 12 residues.

The chain is built from TRBV11-2 and TRBJ2-3; D possibly corresponds to TRBD1 (6 bases). V was cut by 2 bases and J by 3 bases, with 15 bases left in between. The CDR3 length is 16 residues. Looked up from germline, CDR1 is SGHAT and CDR2 is FQNNGV. CDR3 in amino acids: CASSLKWGQGTDTQYF. The CDR3 DNA reads TGTGCCAGCAGCTTAAAGTGGGGACAAGGGACAGATACGCAGTATTTT.

The V and J genes are TRBV5-6 and TRBJ1-4; a possible D gene is TRBD1 (5 bases). Deletions cut 4 bases from V and 6 bases from J, with 22 bases between. CDR1 SGHDT and CDR2 YYEEEE come from the germline V gene. CDR3 size: 17 residues. The CDR3 DNA reads TGTGCCAGCAGCAGAAGGGGAGGGCCAGGAAGGGATGAAAAACTGTTTTTT. It translates to CASSRRGGPGRDEKLFF. The full variable domain, completed using reference TRBV5-6 and TRBJ1-4, is DAGVTQSPTHLIKTRGQQVTLRCSPKSGHDTVSWYQQALGQGPQFIFQYYEEEERQRGNFPDRFSGHQFPNYSSELNVNALLLGDSALYLCASSRRGGPGRDEKLFFGSGTQLSVL.

Only one count was recorded for this clone. V usage is TRBV2 and J usage is TRBJ1-2; D is perhaps TRBD1 (6 bases). The CDR3 totals 13 residues. V lost 9 bases and J lost 4, with 15 bases in between. From germline, CDR1 is SNHLY and CDR2 FYNNEI. Here the CDR3 DNA reads TGTGCCAGTTTTAGAGCCAGGGGCTATGGCTACACCTTC. The encoded protein is CASFRARGYGYTF.

The chain carries TRBV7-9 and TRBJ1-2; D is undetermined. Germline loops: CDR1 SEHNR, CDR2 FQNEAQ (reference sequence). The CDR3 has 14 amino acids. V lost 3 bases and J lost 4, with 12 bases in between. The CDR3 bases are TGTGCCAGCAGCTTCGACACCGCTACCTATGGCTACACCTTC. Translating gives CASSFDTATYGYTF.

The chain recombines TRBV19 with TRBJ2-7, with TRBD1 matching 8 bases. Germline V gene lookup returns CDR1 LNHDA and CDR2 SQIVND (reference sequence). V lost 4 bases, J lost 4 bases, and 9 bases stayed unmatched. This CDR3 has 15 amino acids. CDR3 coding DNA: TGTGCCAGTAGTACCACCGGGACAGGTTATTACGAGCAGTACTTC. Its translation: CASSTTGTGYYEQYF.

This chain joins TRBV19 and TRBJ1-5; TRBD1 might be the D (5 bases). CDR3 length equals 14 residues. Per germline, CDR1 LNHDA and CDR2 SQIVND (reference sequence). Trimming shortened V by 6 bases and J by 2 bases, and 11 bases separated the two germline ends. The CDR3 DNA sequence: TGTGCCAGTAGCCCAGGGTGGGGCAATCAGCCCCAGCATTTT. This codes for CASSPGWGNQPQHF.

The chain couples TRBV27 to TRBJ2-7, with 9 positions matching TRBD1. CDR1 and CDR2 from the germline V gene are MNHEY and SMNVEV (reference sequence). The CDR3 contains 14 residues. The V segment lost 3 bases and the J segment 3 bases; nucleotides outside the gene matches: 3. DNA for the CDR3: TGTGCCAGCAGTTTGGCGGGACAGGGCTACGAGCAGTACTTC. Amino acid sequence: CASSLAGQGYEQYF.

The rearrangement uses TRBV2 and TRBJ1-2, with 10 bases matching TRBD1. J was trimmed by 0 bases and V by 6 bases; bases with no gene match: 4. CDR3 length equals 15 residues. CDR1 is SNHLY and CDR2 is FYNNEI in the germline V gene. This chain's CDR3 is CASSSTGGPNYGYTF. The DNA for the CDR3 is TGTGCCAGCAGCTCGACAGGGGGCCCTAACTATGGCTACACCTTC.

This chain uses TRBV7-3 with TRBJ2-5; 10 bases map to TRBD2. This CDR3 has 15 amino acids. Germline V gene sequence: CDR1 SGHTA, CDR2 FQGTGA. Trimming took 5 bases from V and 4 from J; bases not matched to a gene: 7. CDR3 sequence reads: CASSPQRGGRETQYF. The DNA of the CDR3 is TGTGCCAGCAGCCCCCAGCGGGGGGGCCGAGAGACCCAGTACTTC.

The chain couples TRBV2 to TRBJ1-1, with 8 bases aligning to TRBD1. This CDR3 region has 14 residues. The V and J ends lost 1 base and 3 bases, in that order; junction bases with no gene match: 1. Germline V CDR1 and CDR2: SNHLY, FYNNEI. The CDR3 loop is CASSEDRGDTEAFF. CDR3 sequence (DNA): TGTGCCAGCAGTGAAGACAGGGGGGACACTGAAGCTTTCTTT. The entire variable domain, with the rest obtained from reference TRBV2 and TRBJ1-1, is as follows: EPEVTQTPSHQVTQMGQEVILRCVPISNHLYFYWYRQILGQKVEFLVSFYNNEISEKSEIFDDQFSVERPDGSNFTLKIRSTKLEDSAMYFCASSEDRGDTEAFFGQGTRLTVV.

The chain carries TRBV6-5 and TRBJ1-1, with TRBD1 matching 7 bases. In germline, CDR1 is MNHEY, CDR2 SVGAGI. The CDR3 sequence is 15 residues long. V was clipped by 0 bases and J by 4 bases; unmatched bases: 5. CDR3 sequence: CASSYSSGGATEAFF. CDR3 bases: TGTGCCAGCAGTTACTCGTCAGGGGGAGCCACTGAAGCTTTCTTT.

V and J are TRBV9 and TRBJ2-5; 15 nucleotides match TRBD2. CDR3 length: 18 amino acids. CDR1 is SGDLS and CDR2 is YYNGEE in the germline V gene. V lost 3 bases to trimming and J lost 6 bases; unmatched junction nucleotides: 12. The CDR3 loop is CASSAGLAGGPLEKTQYF. The CDR3 DNA reads as TGTGCCAGCAGCGCCGGACTAGCGGGGGGGCCGCTGGAAAAGACCCAGTACTTC.

About this clone itself: Other DNA sequences from this sample encode an identical CDR3 as well. V is TRBV9 and J is TRBJ2-3; the D is unclear. The V end was cut by 0 bases, the J end by 4 bases, with 3 bases between. Germline CDR1 and CDR2: SGDLS and YYNGEE. The CDR3 covers 12 residues. The CDR3 bases are TGTGCCAGCAGCGTAGGCGCAGATACGCAGTATTTT. Protein sequence: CASSVGADTQYF.

This clone has only one observation. V and J are TRBV9 and TRBJ1-4; D is ambiguous. The V end lost 0 bases, the J end lost 4 bases, and 10 bases lay between the germline ends. CDR1 is SGDLS, CDR2 YYNGEE, per germline. The CDR3 is 15 residues long. The CDR3 sequence: CASSVDAGFNEKLFF. The CDR3 nucleotides are TGTGCCAGCAGCGTAGATGCGGGGTTTAATGAAAAACTGTTTTTT.